This T cell receptor (beta chain) was identified in a study of blood T cell repertoires in COVID-19. Background on the study: Some COVID-19 samples were acute and others convalescent; all came from the United States, Italy and Spain. The analysed material was cDNA or gDNA that came from T cells, B-cell-depleted T cells, or PBMCs.

The germline V and J ends were trimmed by 2 bases and 3 bases, with 11 bases remaining between them. CDR3 length: 15 residues. In germline, CDR1 is MNHEY, CDR2 SMNVEV (reference sequence). In the authors' methods: Nucleated cell number was recorded as an estimate derived from reference gene primer amplification. Some clones are missing from TCRdb's copy, which holds only in-frame ones; the method was immunoSEQ multiplex PCR. D and trimming were read from the DNA, whereas the V and J calls and clone size are those reported in that table. The sample comprises almost 20,000 clones, 90% to 95% of which are singletons, and approximately 4% rests with the top ten. This clone turned up a few times.

This receptor was identified in a woman aged 45-65 years with active COVID-19. The sequencing input was peripheral blood. The V gene is TRBV27, the J gene TRBJ2-1, with TRBD2 as a possible D gene (6 bases). The CDR3 loop is CASSLTAGHYNEQFF. CDR3 DNA sequence: TGTGCCAGCAGTTTAACAGCGGGCCACTACAATGAGCAGTTCTTC.